This T cell receptor beta chain was sequenced during a study of vaccination and CD4 T cells after COVID-19. Looking at the study overall: Diagnosis preceded the drawing of post-COVID samples by a median approximately 96 days (range 35 to 161).

This CDR3 region has 14 residues. CDR1 and CDR2 (germline): MNHNS, SASEGT. V lost 4 bases to trimming and J lost 5 bases, with 11 bases between them. Treatment of the sample: roughly ten-day PBMC culture with coronavirus spike peptide pools or control peptides (ViraFEST assay). Before the COVID-19 pandemic (2011-2018), CD4+ T cells were obtained from the unexposed donor. The study's findings and limits: Relatively few convalescent patients were studied, without early post-infection timepoints.

Sequenced with the Oncomine TCR Beta short-read assay was DNA taken from cultured CD4+ T cells. Cultured CD4+ T cells yielded the extracted genomic DNA. TCRdb reanalysed the PCR reads using MiXCR and keeps one entry per CDR3 protein. The sample shows around 2,000 distinct CDR3 sequences, roughly 46% of them seen only once. Concerning this clonotype itself: Its antigen remains unidentified.

The chain joins TRBV6-1 to TRBJ2-2, with D unresolved. Sequencing was carried out using CD4+ T cells from blood, cultured in vitro. The TCR was taken from a human donor in good health. CDR3 sequence (DNA): TGTGCCAGCAGTGTCGGGCCAGAGACCGGGGAGCTGTTTTTT. Protein sequence: CASSVGPETGELFF.